What follows are 20 T cell receptor beta chains derived from one specimen sequenced in a study of blood T cell repertoires in COVID-19. Some clones are missing from TCRdb's copy, which holds only in-frame ones; the method was immunoSEQ multiplex PCR. The sample has 150,000 to 200,000 clones, around four fifths seen once. Sequencing was carried out using peripheral blood. The receptors originated from a woman aged 70-85 years with COVID-19, enrolled during active disease.

The V call is TRBV3-1 (or the pseudogene TRBV3-2), the J call TRBJ1-2; D might be TRBD1 (6 bases). The CDR3 loop spans 13 amino acids. V dropped 5 bases and J dropped 4 bases, with 11 bases sitting between them. Looked up from germline, CDR1 is LGHDT and CDR2 is YNNKEL (reference sequence). Written as DNA, the CDR3 is TGTGCCAGCAGCTCCACAGGGCTCTATGGCTACACCTTC. Amino acids: CASSSTGLYGYTF.

V and J are TRBV3-1 (or the pseudogene TRBV3-2) and TRBJ2-3; no reliable D call. Germline V gene sequence: CDR1 LGHDT, CDR2 YNNKEL (reference sequence). V lost 1 base, J lost 2 bases, and 7 bases lay in between. The CDR3 contains 14 residues. CDR3 sequence (DNA): TGTGCCAGCAGCCAAGGGCTTCCCACAGATACGCAGTATTTT. Its protein product is CASSQGLPTDTQYF.

This chain joins TRBV9 and TRBJ2-1, with 7 bases lining up with TRBD1. V lost 0 bases to trimming and J lost 0 bases; unmatched junction nucleotides: 3. The CDR3 loop spans 16 amino acids. From germline, CDR1 is SGDLS and CDR2 YYNGEE. CDR3 region: CASSVAGDSSYNEQFF. In nucleotides, the CDR3 is TGTGCCAGCAGCGTAGCCGGGGACAGCTCCTACAATGAGCAGTTCTTC.

The chain combines TRBV3-1 (or the pseudogene TRBV3-2) with TRBJ2-1, with D possibly being TRBD2 (7 bases). CDR3 size: 17 residues. Trimming took 1 base from V and 4 from J, leaving 17 bases between them. Germline CDR1 is LGHDT and CDR2 is YNNKEL (reference sequence). CDR3 region: CASSQGWGRGRYNEQFF. Here the CDR3 DNA reads TGTGCCAGCAGCCAAGGATGGGGGCGGGGGCGTTACAATGAGCAGTTCTTC.

In the case of this clone: Because the CDR3's place on the DNA is in doubt, the DNA is left out and the CDR3 is given as listed by TCRdb. The V call is TRBV27, the J call TRBJ2-5; TRBD2, the table's D call, was not compared with the DNA. Germline CDR1 and CDR2: MNHEY and SMNVEV (reference sequence). The CDR3 is 14 residues long, ends included. The CDR3 protein is CASSLFWRGETQYF.

V is TRBV6-1 and J is TRBJ1-6; D possibly corresponds to TRBD1 (5 bases). The CDR3 spans 16 residues. Per germline, CDR1 MNHNS and CDR2 SASEGT. With 4 bases removed from V and 0 bases from J, the gap between germline ends came to 10 bases. CDR3 sequence (DNA): TGTGCCAGCAGTGGGACATCGAGCTCCTATAATTCACCCCTCCACTTT. Protein: CASSGTSSSYNSPLHF.

This clone was recorded once. V gene TRBV5-1 combines with J gene TRBJ2-5, with a tentative D call TRBD1 (5 bases). V was pared by 2 bases and J by 2 bases, with 7 bases between. The CDR3 is 13 residues long. Germline V lookup: CDR1 SGHRS, CDR2 YFSETQ. For the CDR3, the DNA is TGCGCCAGCAGCTTCCAGGGTCAAGAGACCCAGTACTTC. Its translation is CASSFQGQETQYF.

The chain is built from TRBV27 and TRBJ1-6, with D possibly matching TRBD1 (6 bases). The CDR3 is 16 residues long. Trimming stripped 4 bases from V and 7 bases from J, with 17 bases between. CDR1 MNHEY and CDR2 SMNVEV come from the germline V gene (reference sequence). CDR3 DNA: TGTGCCAGCAGTTATTCGACAGGAGGAGCCAATTCACCCCTCCACTTT. This gives the protein CASSYSTGGANSPLHF.

V is TRBV6-5 and J is TRBJ1-3, with D possibly TRBD1 on 6 matching bases. V was cut by 9 bases and J by 4 bases, with 16 bases left in between. CDR1 is MNHEY and CDR2 is SVGAGI in the germline V gene. This CDR3 is 14 amino acids long. DNA of the CDR3: TGTGCCAGTACGACAGGCGGAAAAGGAAACACCATATATTTT. Protein: CASTTGGKGNTIYF.

This clone was seen a few times. The chain couples TRBV19 to TRBJ2-7; TRBD2 matches 8 bases. Germline V gene sequence: CDR1 LNHDA, CDR2 SQIVND (reference sequence). Unmatched junction bases numbered 8, after V lost 4 bases and J lost 0 bases. The CDR3 sequence is 16 residues long. The CDR3 spells CASSTQSSGNSYEQYF. CDR3 coding DNA: TGTGCCAGTAGTACCCAAAGTAGCGGGAACTCCTACGAGCAGTACTTC. Full variable domain (outside the CDR3, taken from reference TRBV19 and TRBJ2-7): DGGITQSPKYLFRKEGQNVTLSCEQNLNHDAMYWYRQDPGQGLRLIYYSQIVNDFQKGDIAEGYSVSREKKESFPLTVTSAQKNPTAFYLCASSTQSSGNSYEQYFGPGTRLTVT.

In this sample, this clone turned up a few times. This chain joins TRBV10-2 and TRBJ2-2; TRBD1 matches at 8 bases. Per the germline V gene, CDR1 is WSHSY and CDR2 is SAAADI. The V and J ends lost 6 bases and 1 base, in that order; junction bases with no gene match: 1. This CDR3 has 14 amino acids. CDR3 coding DNA: TGCGCCAGCAGGACAGGGGTGAACACCGGGGAGCTGTTTTTT. Protein product: CASRTGVNTGELFF.

The CDR3 spells CATSDPSGTGADTQYF. In DNA, the CDR3 is TGTGCCACCAGTGATCCTAGCGGGACCGGGGCAGATACGCAGTATTTT. This sequence joins TRBV24-1 and TRBJ2-3, with 9 bases identical to TRBD2. V lost 3 bases, J lost 4 bases, and 7 bases stayed unmatched. This CDR3 contains 16 residues. Per the germline V gene, CDR1 is KGHDR and CDR2 is SFDVKD.

This clone was recorded once. The chain links TRBV6-6 to TRBJ1-1, with TRBD1 identical over 8 bases. The CDR3 has 14 amino acids. V shed 7 bases and J 1 base; nucleotides not matched to a gene: 5. Germline lookup yields CDR1 MNHNY and CDR2 SVGAGI (reference sequence). The CDR3 DNA reads as TGTGCCAGCACCGGGCAGGGGGCGAACACTGAAGCTTTCTTT. This encodes CASTGQGANTEAFF.

The rearrangement joins TRBV5-5 to TRBJ1-3; D may be TRBD1 (5 bases). Germline V CDR1 and CDR2: SGHKS, YYEKEE (reference sequence). This CDR3 contains 14 residues. The ends were cut back, 0 bases at V and 4 bases at J, with 8 bases in the middle. In nucleotides, the CDR3 is TGTGCCAGCAGCTTGGAAGGGGAAGGAAACACCATATATTTT. Protein: CASSLEGEGNTIYF. The whole variable domain, filled in from reference TRBV5-5 and TRBJ1-3, reads DAGVTQSPTHLIKTRGQQVTLRCSPISGHKSVSWYQQVLGQGPQFIFQYYEKEERGRGNFPDRFSARQFPNYSSELNVNALLLGDSALYLCASSLEGEGNTIYFGEGSWLTVV.

The genes are TRBV18 and TRBJ1-1, with D uncertain. This CDR3 contains 14 residues. Germline lookup yields CDR1 KGHSH and CDR2 LQKENI. V was cut by 3 bases and J by 1 base, with 9 bases left in between. The CDR3 spells CASSPFTENTEAFF. CDR3 in DNA: TGTGCCAGCTCACCTTTTACAGAGAACACTGAAGCTTTCTTT.

There are many counts of this clone. The same CDR3 is also encoded by other DNA sequences in this sample. The CDR3 nucleotides are TGTGCCAGCAGCCAAGTTAGACACATGAACACTGAAGCTTTCTTT. As protein: CASSQVRHMNTEAFF. The chain has TRBV14 and TRBJ1-1; D uncertain. CDR1 SGHDN and CDR2 FVKESK come from the germline V gene. This CDR3 spans 15 amino acids. V lost 1 base, J lost 0 bases, and 9 bases lay in between.

The chain links TRBV7-2 to TRBJ1-3, with D uncertain. V dropped 2 bases and J dropped 4 bases, with 18 bases sitting between them. This CDR3 is 17 amino acids long. From germline, CDR1 is SGHTA and CDR2 FQGNSA. The CDR3 DNA is TGTGCCAGCAGCTTAAGGAGGTTTTTTCTCATGGGAAACACCATATATTTT. Translated: CASSLRRFFLMGNTIYF.

The genes are TRBV18 and TRBJ1-4; a weak D match, TRBD1 (5 bases). CDR1 and CDR2 (germline): KGHSH, LQKENI. The CDR3 runs 15 residues. V was pared by 0 bases and J by 7 bases, with 12 bases between. CDR3 protein: CASSPPRVGAEKLFF. CDR3 nucleotides: TGTGCCAGCTCACCACCTAGAGTAGGGGCTGAAAAACTGTTTTTT.

The genes are TRBV5-1 and TRBJ2-3; 8 nucleotides align to TRBD2. J was trimmed by 2 bases and V by 0 bases; bases with no gene match: 2. The CDR3 totals 15 residues. Germline assignment: CDR1 SGHRS and CDR2 YFSETQ. Here the CDR3 reads CASSLGGGPTDTQYF. The CDR3, as DNA: TGCGCCAGCAGCTTGGGCGGGGGGCCCACAGATACGCAGTATTTT.

The V call is TRBV30, the J call TRBJ1-1; D ambiguous. V lost 5 bases, J lost 0 bases, and 10 bases lay in between. Germline V CDR1 and CDR2: GTSNPN, SVGIG (reference sequence). The CDR3 loop spans 13 amino acids. Written as DNA, the CDR3 is TGTGCCTGGGGGAGTCAACTGAACACTGAAGCTTTCTTT. This translates into CAWGSQLNTEAFF.